One sample yielded the 29 T cell receptor beta chains listed below, sequenced in a study of T cell changes during pregnancy in multiple sclerosis. TCRdb's copy holds only in-frame clones and misses some; the assay was immunoSEQ multiplex PCR. The table shows 55,000 to 75,000 clones, with about 91% occurring only once. The material sequenced was peripheral blood, taken after pregnancy. Receptors were obtained from a female donor with multiple sclerosis, enrolled in a pregnancy study.

This chain links TRBV29-1 with TRBJ2-2, with 7 bases aligning to TRBD1. V shed 4 bases and J 6 bases; nucleotides not matched to a gene: 5. Germline CDR1 is SQVTM and CDR2 is ANQGSEA. The CDR3 totals 13 residues. CDR3 sequence: CSVAKGGPGELFF. The DNA for the CDR3 is TGCAGCGTTGCTAAAGGGGGCCCCGGGGAGCTGTTTTTT.

The chain combines TRBV19 with TRBJ1-2; TRBD1 matches 10 bases. Trimming at V came to 4 bases and at J to 9 bases, leaving 5 bases not matched to a gene. Germline V gene data show CDR1 as LNHDA and CDR2 as SQIVND (reference sequence). The length of the CDR3 is 13 residues. For the CDR3, the DNA is TGTGCCAGTAGTAGGGACAGGGGAGCTCGCTACACCTTC. Translating gives CASSRDRGARYTF.

The chain combines TRBV6-5 with TRBJ1-1, with 10 bases aligning to TRBD1. Per germline, CDR1 MNHEY and CDR2 SVGAGI. J lost 3 bases, V lost 6 bases, and 4 bases had no gene match. CDR3 length: 14 residues. Written as DNA, the CDR3 is TGTGCCAGCAGCGGGACAGGGGATGACACTGAAGCTTTCTTT. Amino acid sequence: CASSGTGDDTEAFF.

The CDR3 loop reads CASSSGTGKREAFF. As DNA, the CDR3 is TGTGCCAGCAGTTCCGGGACAGGGAAGAGGGAAGCTTTCTTT. V usage is TRBV28 and J usage is TRBJ1-1; 9 bases map to TRBD1. The CDR3 is made up of 14 amino acids. V dropped 4 bases and J dropped 8; count of bases not matched to a gene: 8. Germline assignment: CDR1 MDHEN and CDR2 SYDVKM.

The CDR3 DNA sequence: TGTGCCAGCAGCGCCAGACAGGGGGCGCTTACCTACGAGCAGTACTTC. As protein: CASSARQGALTYEQYF. The V and J genes are TRBV7-9 and TRBJ2-7; 10 bases are shared with TRBD1. Germline V lookup: CDR1 SEHNR, CDR2 FQNEAQ (reference sequence). V lost 5 bases and J lost 2; bases outside the gene matches: 9. This CDR3 region has 16 residues. Combining the CDR3 with reference TRBV7-9 and TRBJ2-7 gives the whole variable domain DTGVSQNPRHKITKRGQNVTFRCDPISEHNRLYWYRQTLGQGPEFLTYFQNEAQLEKSRLLSDRFSAERPKGSFSTLEIQRTEQGDSAMYLCASSARQGALTYEQYFGPGTRLTVT.

This chain joins TRBV19 and TRBJ2-7; 10 bases are shared with TRBD2. J gave up 0 bases and V 7 bases, and 3 bases lay outside the gene matches. The CDR3 consists of 14 residues. Germline loops: CDR1 LNHDA, CDR2 SQIVND (reference sequence). CDR3: CASTPSGSSYEQYF. CDR3 DNA: TGTGCCAGTACCCCTAGCGGGAGCTCCTACGAGCAGTACTTC.

The chain recombines TRBV5-6 with TRBJ2-7, with D perhaps TRBD1 (5 bases). This CDR3 contains 14 residues. Trimming shortened V by 4 bases and J by 1 base, and 12 bases separated the two germline ends. Germline-derived CDR1 and CDR2 are SGHDT and YYEEEE. CDR3 nucleotide sequence: TGTGCCAGCAGCCCACAGGCTCTTTCCTACGAGCAGTACTTC. It is translated as CASSPQALSYEQYF.

The CDR3 DNA reads TGCGCCAGCAGCTTGGCCTCAGTCGCGGGGGGAAAGATCACTGAAGCTTTCTTT. Residues: CASSLASVAGGKITEAFF. The chain is built from TRBV5-1 and TRBJ1-1; D perhaps matches TRBD1 (5 bases). The length of the CDR3 is 18 residues. Germline CDR1 is SGHRS and CDR2 is YFSETQ. Trimming took off 0 bases at V and 4 bases at J, with 22 bases between the two ends.

J is TRBJ1-4 and V is TRBV5-6, with D uncertain. This CDR3 has 12 residues. Trimming stripped 1 base from V and 7 bases from J, with 5 bases between. CDR1 SGHDT and CDR2 YYEEEE come from the germline V gene. The CDR3 sequence is CASSLPGEKLFF. In DNA form, the CDR3 reads TGTGCCAGCAGCTTGCCGGGTGAAAAACTGTTTTTT.

V usage is TRBV28 and J usage is TRBJ2-7; tentatively, D is TRBD1 (5 bases). Germline CDR1 reads MDHEN; CDR2 reads SYDVKM. The CDR3 runs to 16 residues. V shed 2 bases and J shed 6 bases, with 20 bases lying between them. CDR3: CASSLDVLEQDPEQYF. In DNA, the CDR3 is TGTGCCAGCAGTTTAGACGTCCTCGAACAGGATCCCGAGCAGTACTTC.

The rearrangement links TRBV12-5 to TRBJ2-5; 7 nucleotides agree with TRBD1. The CDR3 is 13 amino acids. Germline CDR1 is LGHNT and CDR2 is FRNRAP. Trimming removed 5 bases from V and 2 bases from J; junction bases left unmatched: 2. The CDR3: CASGTGQQETQYF. The CDR3 coding sequence is TGTGCTAGTGGTACGGGACAGCAAGAGACCCAGTACTTC.

J is TRBJ2-7 and V is TRBV7-2; 13 nucleotides align to TRBD2. V shed 4 bases and J 2 bases; nucleotides not matched to a gene: 5. Germline CDR1 reads SGHTA; CDR2 reads FQGNSA. This CDR3 has 16 amino acids. The CDR3 coding sequence is TGTGCCAGCAGCTCGGGGACTAGCGGGACACCCTACGAGCAGTACTTC. Translated, it gives CASSSGTSGTPYEQYF.

This CDR3 is CASRPYRGNQPQHF. CDR3 nucleotides: TGTGCCAGCAGACCCTACAGGGGCAATCAGCCCCAGCATTTT. The chain recombines TRBV27 with TRBJ1-5; the D gene is possibly TRBD1 (6 bases). This CDR3 comprises 14 residues. CDR1 and CDR2 (germline): MNHEY, SMNVEV (reference sequence). The V gene lost 6 bases and the J gene lost 2 bases, with 11 bases spanning the gap.

The V call is TRBV5-6, the J call TRBJ2-5, with TRBD2 matching 8 bases. The J call may be mistaken, given a closer DNA end match to TRBJ2-7. Germline CDR1 reads SGHDT; CDR2 reads YYEEEE. The CDR3 spans 14 residues. The CDR3 sequence: CASSPGRGIYEQYF. The CDR3 nucleotides are TGTGCCAGCAGCCCCGGGAGGGGGATCTACGAGCAGTACTTC.

This clone was seen a few times. This chain uses TRBV9 with TRBJ2-1; TRBD2 aligns across 7 bases. V was clipped by 5 bases and J by 7 bases; unmatched bases: 9. There are 14 residues in the CDR3. The germline V gene has CDR1 SGDLS and CDR2 YYNGEE. CDR3 loop: CASSTGRRRNEQFF. The CDR3 region has the DNA TGTGCCAGCAGTACCGGGAGGCGGAGGAATGAGCAGTTCTTC.

V gene TRBV7-9 combines with J gene TRBJ1-1, with D perhaps TRBD1 (6 bases). Germline assignment: CDR1 SEHNR and CDR2 FQNEAQ (reference sequence). The CDR3 totals 15 residues. V shed 5 bases and J shed 0 bases, with 13 bases lying between them. Here the CDR3 DNA reads TGTGCCAGCAGCCCTGAACAGGGATTGAACACTGAAGCTTTCTTT. Translated: CASSPEQGLNTEAFF.

The chain employs TRBV4-1 and TRBJ2-1; D gene uncertain. This CDR3 comprises 16 residues. Germline V gives CDR1 MGHRA, CDR2 YSYEKL. V lost 2 bases to trimming and J lost 0 bases, with 11 bases between them. The CDR3: CASSQLDIISYNEQFF. The CDR3 nucleotides read TGCGCCAGCAGCCAACTTGACATAATCTCCTACAATGAGCAGTTCTTC.

V gene TRBV7-8 combines with J gene TRBJ1-1; no firm D call. Trimming shortened V by 5 bases and J by 7 bases, and 17 bases separated the two germline ends. The CDR3 runs to 14 residues. Germline CDR1 is SGHVS and CDR2 is FQNEAQ. CDR3 in amino acids: CASSPPSFTGEAFF. The CDR3, as DNA: TGTGCCAGCAGCCCGCCTTCATTTACCGGTGAAGCTTTCTTT.

The chain carries TRBV9 and TRBJ2-4, with D maybe TRBD1 (6 bases). From germline, CDR1 is SGDLS and CDR2 YYNGEE. This CDR3 is built from 17 residues. V was clipped by 0 bases and J by 1 base, with 14 bases between them. This CDR3 reads CASSVGSGATAKNIQYF. As DNA, the CDR3 is TGTGCCAGCAGCGTAGGATCAGGGGCGACCGCCAAAAACATTCAGTACTTC.

V is TRBV6-5 and J is TRBJ1-1; D perhaps matches TRBD1 (5 bases). The CDR3 totals 16 residues. The germline V gene encodes CDR1 MNHEY and CDR2 SVGAGI. Trimming cost V 2 bases and J 6 bases, with 19 bases left between them. The CDR3 region has the DNA TGTGCCAGCAGTTACAAGCAGGGAACACTGAGCGCTGAAGCTTTCTTT. It specifies CASSYKQGTLSAEAFF.

The chain employs TRBV30 and TRBJ2-7; 7 bases agree with TRBD1. The CDR3 totals 12 residues. Germline V gene lookup returns CDR1 GTSNPN and CDR2 SVGIG (reference sequence). J gave up 4 bases and V 1 base, and 1 base lay outside the gene matches. For the CDR3, the DNA is TGTGCCTGGAGTGAGACAGGGTACGAGCAGTACTTC. Translation gives CAWSETGYEQYF.

The chain links TRBV27 to TRBJ1-1, with D perhaps matching TRBD1 (6 bases). Looked up from germline, CDR1 is MNHEY and CDR2 is SMNVEV (reference sequence). The CDR3 is made up of 13 amino acids. V was shortened by 7 bases and J by 5 bases, with 14 bases between the two germline ends. CDR3 amino acids: CASKQGVQTEAFF. CDR3 nucleotide sequence: TGTGCCAGCAAACAGGGAGTGCAAACTGAAGCTTTCTTT.

The V call is TRBV5-6, the J call TRBJ1-1; D is ambiguous. V was trimmed by 4 bases and J by 6 bases, leaving 13 bases between them. This CDR3 region has 13 residues. CDR1 SGHDT and CDR2 YYEEEE come from the germline V gene. CDR3 in amino acids: CASSRGSGAEAFF. CDR3 in DNA: TGTGCCAGCAGCAGAGGATCCGGCGCTGAAGCTTTCTTT.

This chain connects TRBV30 to TRBJ2-5; possible D gene TRBD2, 5 bases. The CDR3 is 10 residues long. Germline CDR1 reads GTSNPN; CDR2 reads SVGIG (reference sequence). The V and J ends lost 8 bases and 5 bases respectively, with 9 bases between them. The CDR3 region has the DNA TGTGCCGCGGGCGGGGAGACCCAGTACTTC. Its translation: CAAGGETQYF.

The chain is built from TRBV18 and TRBJ2-7; 7 bases line up with TRBD2. Germline lookup yields CDR1 KGHSH and CDR2 LQKENI. The CDR3 loop spans 12 amino acids. V was pared by 3 bases and J by 6 bases, with 2 bases of the junction left unmatched. CDR3 protein: CASSPGGGEQYF. CDR3 nucleotide sequence: TGTGCCAGCTCACCTGGGGGGGGCGAGCAGTACTTC.

The J gene is TRBJ2-1, the V gene TRBV5-4; no firm D call. CDR1 and CDR2 from the germline V gene are SGHNT and YYREEE (reference sequence). This CDR3 contains 12 residues. Trimming shortened V by 0 bases and J by 7 bases, and 5 bases separated the two germline ends. CDR3 in amino acids: CASSLVANEQFF. The DNA for the CDR3 is TGTGCCAGCAGCTTGGTAGCAAATGAGCAGTTCTTC.

The table lists this clone with a count of one. The V and J genes are TRBV9 and TRBJ1-2; 7 nucleotides match TRBD1. From germline, CDR1 is SGDLS and CDR2 YYNGEE. This CDR3 has 12 residues. V lost 3 bases to trimming and J lost 5 bases; unmatched junction nucleotides: 1. CDR3 sequence: CASSGTGYGYTF. The CDR3 region has the DNA TGTGCCAGCAGCGGGACAGGTTATGGCTACACCTTC.

The gene calls are TRBV5-6 and TRBJ2-5, with 8 nucleotides matching TRBD1. Germline V CDR1 and CDR2: SGHDT, YYEEEE. This CDR3 comprises 17 residues. With V trimmed by 0 bases and J by 0 bases, 7 bases remained unmatched. CDR3 in amino acids: CASSLARTGTYQETQYF. The CDR3, as DNA: TGTGCCAGCAGCTTGGCCCGGACAGGGACGTACCAAGAGACCCAGTACTTC.

This chain links TRBV14 with TRBJ1-5; TRBD1 agrees at 7 bases. The V segment lost 4 bases and the J segment 6 bases; nucleotides outside the gene matches: 6. The CDR3 sequence is 14 residues long. Germline V CDR1 and CDR2: SGHDN, FVKESK. In nucleotides, the CDR3 is TGTGCCAGCAGCCTACAGGGGATGGTTCAGCCCCAGCATTTT. Amino acids: CASSLQGMVQPQHF.